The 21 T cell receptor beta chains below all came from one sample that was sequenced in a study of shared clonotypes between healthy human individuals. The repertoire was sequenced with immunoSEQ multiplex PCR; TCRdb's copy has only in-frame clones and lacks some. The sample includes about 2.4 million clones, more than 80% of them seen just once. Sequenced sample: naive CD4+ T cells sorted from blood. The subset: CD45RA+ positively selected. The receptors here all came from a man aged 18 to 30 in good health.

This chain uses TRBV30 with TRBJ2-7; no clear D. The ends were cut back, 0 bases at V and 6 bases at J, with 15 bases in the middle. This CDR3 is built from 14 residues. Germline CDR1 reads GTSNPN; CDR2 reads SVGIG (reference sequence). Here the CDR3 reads CAWSVRVVNSEQYF. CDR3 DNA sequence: TGTGCCTGGAGTGTACGGGTAGTTAATTCCGAGCAGTACTTC.

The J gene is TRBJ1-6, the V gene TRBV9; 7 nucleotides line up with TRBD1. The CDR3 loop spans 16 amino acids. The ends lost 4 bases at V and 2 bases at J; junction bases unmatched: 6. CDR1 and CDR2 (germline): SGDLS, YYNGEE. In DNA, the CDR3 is TGTGCCAGCAGCACAGGGGAGGGGACCTATAATTCACCCCTCCACTTT. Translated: CASSTGEGTYNSPLHF. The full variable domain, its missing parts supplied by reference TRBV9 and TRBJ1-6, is DSGVTQTPKHLITATGQRVTLRCSPRSGDLSVYWYQQSLDQGLQFLIQYYNGEERAKGNILERFSAQQFPDLHSELNLSSLELGDSALYFCASSTGEGTYNSPLHFGNGTRLTVT.

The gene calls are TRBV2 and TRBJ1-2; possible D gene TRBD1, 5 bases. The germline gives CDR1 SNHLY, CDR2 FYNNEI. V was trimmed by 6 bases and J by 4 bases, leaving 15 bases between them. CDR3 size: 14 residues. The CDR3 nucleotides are TGTGCCAGCAGCGATCAGGGCCCCATCTATGGCTACACCTTC. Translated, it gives CASSDQGPIYGYTF. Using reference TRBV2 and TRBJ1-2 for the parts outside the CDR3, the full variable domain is EPEVTQTPSHQVTQMGQEVILRCVPISNHLYFYWYRQILGQKVEFLVSFYNNEISEKSEIFDDQFSVERPDGSNFTLKIRSTKLEDSAMYFCASSDQGPIYGYTFGSGTRLTVV.

The CDR3 DNA sequence: TGTGCCAGTAGTAGGAGGACAACTAATGAAAAACTGTTTTTT. As protein: CASSRRTTNEKLFF. V and J are TRBV19 and TRBJ1-4; D not certain. Germline assignment: CDR1 LNHDA and CDR2 SQIVND (reference sequence). The CDR3 has 14 residues. V lost 4 bases and J lost 0, with 6 bases in between.

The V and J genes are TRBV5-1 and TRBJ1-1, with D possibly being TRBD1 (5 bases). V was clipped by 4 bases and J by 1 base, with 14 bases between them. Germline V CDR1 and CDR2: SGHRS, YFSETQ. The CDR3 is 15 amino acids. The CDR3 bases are TGCGCCAGCAGCCCATGGCCAGGGAAGAACACTGAAGCTTTCTTT. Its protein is CASSPWPGKNTEAFF.

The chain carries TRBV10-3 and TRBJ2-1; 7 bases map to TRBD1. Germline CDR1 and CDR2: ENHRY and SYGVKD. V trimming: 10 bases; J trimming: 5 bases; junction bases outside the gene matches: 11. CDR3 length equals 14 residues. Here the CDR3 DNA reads TGTGCCACCGGTCTACGGGACAGCGACAATGAGCAGTTCTTC. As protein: CATGLRDSDNEQFF.

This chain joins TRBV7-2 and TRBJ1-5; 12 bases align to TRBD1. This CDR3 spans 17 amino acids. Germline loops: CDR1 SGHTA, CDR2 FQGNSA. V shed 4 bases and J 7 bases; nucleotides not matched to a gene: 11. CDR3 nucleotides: TGTGCCAGCAGCTCGGGCAGGGGACAGGGGGCCGGGCAGCCCCAGCATTTT. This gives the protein CASSSGRGQGAGQPQHF. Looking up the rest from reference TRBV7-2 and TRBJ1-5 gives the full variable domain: GAGVSQSPSNKVTEKGKDVELRCDPISGHTALYWYRQSLGQGLEFLIYFQGNSAPDKSGLPSDRFSAERTGGSVSTLTIQRTQQEDSAVYLCASSSGRGQGAGQPQHFGDGTRLSIL.

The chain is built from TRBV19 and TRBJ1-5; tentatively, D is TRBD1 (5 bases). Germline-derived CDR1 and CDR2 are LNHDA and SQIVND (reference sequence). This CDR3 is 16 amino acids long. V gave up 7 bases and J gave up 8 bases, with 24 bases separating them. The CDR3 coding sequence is TGTGCCAGTACTAGGGGCGGAGAAAAGATAATCAAGCCCCAGCATTTT. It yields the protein CASTRGGEKIIKPQHF.

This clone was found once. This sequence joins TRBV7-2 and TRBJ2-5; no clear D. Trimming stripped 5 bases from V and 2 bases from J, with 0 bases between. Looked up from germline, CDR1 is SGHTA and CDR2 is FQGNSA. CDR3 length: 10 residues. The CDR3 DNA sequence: TGTGCCAGCAGCCAAGAGACCCAGTACTTC. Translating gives CASSQETQYF.

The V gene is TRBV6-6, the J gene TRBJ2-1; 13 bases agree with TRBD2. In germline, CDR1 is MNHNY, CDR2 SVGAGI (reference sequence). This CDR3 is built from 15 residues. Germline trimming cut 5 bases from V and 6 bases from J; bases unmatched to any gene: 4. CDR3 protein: CASSPLAGGPNEQFF. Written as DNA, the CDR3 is TGTGCCAGCAGTCCACTAGCGGGAGGGCCCAATGAGCAGTTCTTC.

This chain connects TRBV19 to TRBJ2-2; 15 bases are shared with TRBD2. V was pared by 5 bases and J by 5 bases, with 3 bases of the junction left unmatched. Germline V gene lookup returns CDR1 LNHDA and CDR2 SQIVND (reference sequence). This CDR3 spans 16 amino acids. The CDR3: CASSSGLAGGTGELFF. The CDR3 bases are TGTGCCAGTAGTTCGGGACTAGCGGGAGGAACCGGGGAGCTGTTTTTT.

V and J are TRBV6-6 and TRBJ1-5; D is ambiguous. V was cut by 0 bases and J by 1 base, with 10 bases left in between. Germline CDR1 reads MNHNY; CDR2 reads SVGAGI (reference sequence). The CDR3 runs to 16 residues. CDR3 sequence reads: CASSYSPGLSNQPQHF. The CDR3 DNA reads TGTGCCAGCAGTTACTCCCCGGGTCTGAGCAATCAGCCCCAGCATTTT.

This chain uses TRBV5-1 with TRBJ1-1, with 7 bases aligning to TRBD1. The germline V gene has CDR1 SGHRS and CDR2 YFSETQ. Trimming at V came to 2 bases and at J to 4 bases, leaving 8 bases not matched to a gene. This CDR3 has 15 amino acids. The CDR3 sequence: CASSLEGARSTEAFF. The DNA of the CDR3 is TGCGCCAGCAGCTTAGAGGGGGCGCGGAGCACTGAAGCTTTCTTT.

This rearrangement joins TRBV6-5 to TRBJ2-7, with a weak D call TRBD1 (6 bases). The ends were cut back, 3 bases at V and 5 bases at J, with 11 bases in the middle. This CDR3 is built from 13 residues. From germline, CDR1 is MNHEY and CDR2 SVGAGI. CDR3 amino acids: CASSYGRGDEQYF. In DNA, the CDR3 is TGTGCCAGCAGTTATGGCAGGGGTGACGAGCAGTACTTC.

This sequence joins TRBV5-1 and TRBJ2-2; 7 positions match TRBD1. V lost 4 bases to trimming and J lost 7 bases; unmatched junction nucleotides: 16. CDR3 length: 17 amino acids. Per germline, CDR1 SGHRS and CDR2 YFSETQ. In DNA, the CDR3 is TGCGCCAGCAGCATGAACGACAGGGTCGTTCGCGGCGGGGAGCTGTTTTTT. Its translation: CASSMNDRVVRGGELFF.

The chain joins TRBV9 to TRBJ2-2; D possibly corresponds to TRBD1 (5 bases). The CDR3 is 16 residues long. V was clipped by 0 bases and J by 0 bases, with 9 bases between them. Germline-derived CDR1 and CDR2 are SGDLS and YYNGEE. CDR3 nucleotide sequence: TGTGCCAGCAGCGTAGCCGCAGGGCCGAACACCGGGGAGCTGTTTTTT. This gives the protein CASSVAAGPNTGELFF.

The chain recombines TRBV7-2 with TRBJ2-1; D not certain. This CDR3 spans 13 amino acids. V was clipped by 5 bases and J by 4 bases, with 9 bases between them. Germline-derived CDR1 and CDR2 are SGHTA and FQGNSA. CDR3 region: CASSLDAYNEQFF. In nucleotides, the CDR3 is TGTGCCAGCAGCCTAGACGCTTACAATGAGCAGTTCTTC.

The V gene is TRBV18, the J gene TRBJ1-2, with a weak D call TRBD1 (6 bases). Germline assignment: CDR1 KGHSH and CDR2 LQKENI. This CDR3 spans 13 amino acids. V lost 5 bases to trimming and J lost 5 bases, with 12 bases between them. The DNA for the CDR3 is TGTGCCAGCTCAAGGGGGATTGGGTATGGCTACACCTTC. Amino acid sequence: CASSRGIGYGYTF.

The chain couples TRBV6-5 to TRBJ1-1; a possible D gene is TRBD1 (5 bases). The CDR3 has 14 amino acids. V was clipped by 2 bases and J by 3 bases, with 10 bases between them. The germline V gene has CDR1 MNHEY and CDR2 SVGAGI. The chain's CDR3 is CASSYGGGYTEAFF. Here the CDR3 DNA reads TGTGCCAGCAGTTACGGTGGGGGGTACACTGAAGCTTTCTTT.

CDR3 protein: CASSSQRGAYNEQFF. CDR3 coding DNA: TGTGCCAGCAGCTCACAGCGGGGGGCTTACAATGAGCAGTTCTTC. V and J are TRBV11-2 and TRBJ2-1; 9 bases agree with TRBD2. This CDR3 comprises 15 residues. Germline CDR1 reads SGHAT; CDR2 reads FQNNGV. Unmatched junction bases numbered 5, after V lost 4 bases and J lost 4 bases.

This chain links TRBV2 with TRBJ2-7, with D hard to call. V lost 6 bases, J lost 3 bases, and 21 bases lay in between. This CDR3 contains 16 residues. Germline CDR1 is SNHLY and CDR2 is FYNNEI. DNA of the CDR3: TGTGCCAGCAGCGAGTGGACCGCCGACATGAGCTACGAGCAGTACTTC. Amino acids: CASSEWTADMSYEQYF.